Each of the 25 T cell receptor beta chains below was sequenced from the same sample in a study of OX40 agonist ivuxolimab in advanced cancers. Assay used: immunoSEQ multiplex PCR; TCRdb lists only in-frame clones, some missing. Counted here are roughly 67,000 clones, about nine tenths occurring once; the ten biggest clones make up 4% to 5%. The sample consisted of CD4+ or CD8+ T cells sorted from blood, taken in a trial of the OX40 agonist ivuxolimab. The receptors derive from an adult with an advanced solid tumor such as melanoma, head and neck, liver or kidney cancer.

This clone was detected only once. At one end, the junction sequence differs from germline, possibly due to a read error. V is TRBV28 and J is TRBJ1-6; TRBD1 might be the D (6 bases). There are 14 residues in the CDR3. Germline CDR1 reads MDHEN; CDR2 reads SYDVKM. CDR3 DNA sequence: TGTGCCAGCAGCTTATCGAGGACAGCCCCACCCCTCCACTTT. It translates to CASSLSRTAPPLHF.

The rearrangement uses TRBV28 and TRBJ1-5; 8 bases agree with TRBD1. Germline-derived CDR1 and CDR2 are MDHEN and SYDVKM. The V and J ends lost 7 bases and 6 bases, in that order; junction bases with no gene match: 8. The CDR3 totals 14 residues. The CDR3 reads CASTYHGQGQPQHF. DNA of the CDR3: TGTGCCAGCACCTATCATGGACAGGGTCAGCCCCAGCATTTT.

The chain employs TRBV12-5 and TRBJ2-7, with TRBD1 as a possible D gene (8 bases). Germline loops: CDR1 LGHNT, CDR2 FRNRAP. The V gene lost 3 bases and the J gene lost 4 bases, with 34 bases spanning the gap. This CDR3 region has 21 residues. The CDR3 nucleotides are TGTGCTAGTGGTTTCATTTTTTCCCCAATCAGCGGGGCAGGGGGCGCGTACGAGCAGTACTTC. It codes for CASGFIFSPISGAGGAYEQYF. Full variable domain (missing parts from reference TRBV12-5 and TRBJ2-7): DARVTQTPRHKVTEMGQEVTMRCQPILGHNTVFWYRQTMMQGLELLAYFRNRAPLDDSGMPKDRFSAEMPDATLATLKIQPSEPRDSAVYFCASGFIFSPISGAGGAYEQYFGPGTRLTVT.

V and J are TRBV7-9 and TRBJ2-3, with 9 bases aligning to TRBD2. Germline V gives CDR1 SEHNR, CDR2 FQNEAQ (reference sequence). After removal of 6 bases from V and 2 bases from J, the junction contained 6 bases not matched to a gene. This CDR3 region has 15 residues. The chain's CDR3 is CASSHRTSVTDTQYF. In nucleotides, the CDR3 is TGTGCCAGCAGTCACCGGACTAGCGTCACAGATACGCAGTATTTT.

The chain links TRBV4-1 to TRBJ2-7, with 8 bases that match TRBD2. This CDR3 contains 14 residues. The V and J ends lost 1 base and 5 bases, in that order; junction bases with no gene match: 4. From germline, CDR1 is MGHRA and CDR2 YSYEKL. The CDR3 nucleotides read TGCGCCAGCAGCCAAGTGATTAGCGGGAACGAGCAGTACTTC. It specifies CASSQVISGNEQYF.

This rearrangement joins TRBV11-2 to TRBJ1-6, with 7 bases that match TRBD1. V lost 5 bases to trimming and J lost 7 bases; unmatched junction nucleotides: 5. Germline V gene data show CDR1 as SGHAT and CDR2 as FQNNGV. The CDR3 has 14 amino acids. The CDR3 region is CASSPTGRNSPLHF. The CDR3 nucleotides read TGTGCCAGCAGCCCGACAGGGAGGAATTCACCCCTCCACTTT.

The chain uses TRBV7-9 and TRBJ1-2; D not certain. CDR1 is SEHNR and CDR2 is FQNEAQ in the germline V gene (reference sequence). The V gene lost 5 bases and the J gene lost 7 bases, with 20 bases spanning the gap. The CDR3 is 15 residues long. The DNA of the CDR3 is TGTGCCAGCAGCCAAGAACTACGAGCTGAGGGTGGCTACACCTTC. Protein: CASSQELRAEGGYTF.

A single count supports this clone. The chain recombines TRBV27 with TRBJ1-6, with D possibly being TRBD1 (5 bases). Germline assignment: CDR1 MNHEY and CDR2 SMNVEV (reference sequence). The CDR3 has 13 amino acids. V was cut by 4 bases and J by 9 bases, with 10 bases left in between. The CDR3 here is CASSWQGSSPLHF. For the CDR3, the DNA is TGTGCCAGCAGTTGGCAGGGCTCTTCACCCCTCCACTTT.

V usage is TRBV5-5 and J usage is TRBJ1-5; D is unresolved. The germline V gene has CDR1 SGHKS and CDR2 YYEKEE (reference sequence). The V end was cut by 0 bases, the J end by 4 bases, with 11 bases between. The CDR3 totals 15 residues. DNA of the CDR3: TGTGCCAGCAGCTTGGCCGTGGGTTTAAATCAGCCCCAGCATTTT. Translating gives CASSLAVGLNQPQHF.

A few counts support this clone. The chain employs TRBV10-2 and TRBJ1-2, with 9 bases that match TRBD1. This CDR3 spans 15 amino acids. Per the germline V gene, CDR1 is WSHSY and CDR2 is SAAADI. V shed 2 bases and J 6 bases; nucleotides not matched to a gene: 7. The CDR3: CASSETGQGPNGYTF. CDR3 DNA sequence: TGCGCCAGCAGTGAGACGGGACAGGGACCGAATGGCTACACCTTC.

The J gene is TRBJ1-1, the V gene TRBV2; D not certain. Germline V gene lookup returns CDR1 SNHLY and CDR2 FYNNEI. The CDR3 totals 12 residues. Trimming left V 6 bases short and J 0 bases short, with 5 bases between. The chain's CDR3 is CASSVVNTEAFF. The CDR3 DNA reads TGTGCCAGCAGCGTCGTGAACACTGAAGCTTTCTTT.

Points on this clone: Other nucleotide sequences from this sample produce the same CDR3. The chain is built from TRBV28 and TRBJ2-7; D is perhaps TRBD2 (6 bases). The germline CDR1 and CDR2 sequences are MDHEN and SYDVKM. The CDR3 sequence is 12 residues long. Trimming shortened V by 2 bases and J by 6 bases, and 8 bases separated the two germline ends. The CDR3 region is CASSLGGAEQYF. CDR3 in DNA: TGTGCCAGCAGTTTAGGAGGGGCCGAGCAGTACTTC.

V is TRBV7-6 and J is TRBJ2-5, with 14 bases identical to TRBD2. TRBJ2-7 matches the DNA end more closely, so the J call is doubtful. Germline V gene sequence: CDR1 SGHVS, CDR2 FNYEAQ. The CDR3 spans 17 residues. CDR3 nucleotides: TGTGCCAGCAGCTCTGGCGGGGGGACTAGCGGGAGTTACGAGCAGTACTTC. Translating gives CASSSGGGTSGSYEQYF.

V usage is TRBV30 and J usage is TRBJ1-5; 7 bases agree with TRBD1. The CDR3 sequence is 13 residues long. The germline CDR1 and CDR2 sequences are GTSNPN and SVGIG (reference sequence). J gave up 6 bases and V 2 bases, and 4 bases lay outside the gene matches. CDR3 region: CAWSSKGAQPQHF. The CDR3, as DNA: TGTGCCTGGAGTTCAAAGGGGGCTCAGCCCCAGCATTTT.

This clone was seen just once. The V and J genes are TRBV4-1 and TRBJ2-7; D may be TRBD1 or TRBD2 (6 bases each). V lost 8 bases and J 0 bases, leaving 14 bases between the germline ends. Germline V gene lookup returns CDR1 MGHRA and CDR2 YSYEKL. The CDR3 extends over 14 amino acids. The CDR3 DNA follows: TGCGCCAGCTCCCAAGGAGGGGGCTCCTACGAGCAGTACTTC. Translating gives CASSQGGGSYEQYF.

The chain employs TRBV28 and TRBJ1-2; maybe TRBD1 (5 bases). V lost 7 bases and J lost 4, with 19 bases in between. This CDR3 has 15 residues. CDR1 and CDR2 (germline): MDHEN, SYDVKM. CDR3 region: CASKTQERAGYGYTF. The CDR3 DNA is TGTGCCAGCAAAACACAGGAAAGGGCCGGCTATGGCTACACCTTC.

J is TRBJ1-1 and V is TRBV11-3; 7 bases align to TRBD1. Germline V gene sequence: CDR1 SGHNT, CDR2 YENEEA. V shed 3 bases, J shed 8 bases, and the junction held 6 bases outside the gene matches. The CDR3 loop spans 13 amino acids. This chain's CDR3 is CASSLGTASEAFF. The CDR3 DNA follows: TGTGCCAGCAGCTTGGGGACAGCATCGGAAGCTTTCTTT.

CDR3 in DNA: TGCAGCGTTGTACTAACTTCCTACAATGAGCAGTTCTTC. Encoded protein: CSVVLTSYNEQFF. V and J are TRBV29-1 and TRBJ2-1; D is ambiguous. V was clipped by 4 bases and J by 1 base, with 8 bases between them. CDR1 is SQVTM, CDR2 ANQGSEA, per germline. The CDR3 has 13 amino acids.

The chain joins TRBV11-2 to TRBJ2-7; D is ambiguous. The germline V and J ends were trimmed by 0 bases and 6 bases, with 6 bases remaining between them. The CDR3 sequence is 12 residues long. CDR1 is SGHAT and CDR2 is FQNNGV in the germline V gene. The CDR3 reads CASSLDPTEQYF. The DNA of the CDR3 is TGTGCCAGCAGCTTAGATCCGACCGAGCAGTACTTC.

The chain combines TRBV5-1 with TRBJ2-3; D call uncertain. V gave up 4 bases and J gave up 7 bases, with 10 bases separating them. The CDR3 contains 12 residues. CDR1 and CDR2 (germline): SGHRS, YFSETQ. CDR3 sequence reads: CASSKHQYTQYF. The CDR3 DNA reads as TGCGCCAGCAGCAAACACCAATATACGCAGTATTTT.

The CDR3 DNA follows: TGTGCCAGCAGCTTATTAGCGGGGGGGCCCTCCTACGAGCAGTACTTC. This codes for CASSLLAGGPSYEQYF. J is TRBJ2-7 and V is TRBV7-2, with 11 bases matching TRBD2. Germline V lookup: CDR1 SGHTA, CDR2 FQGNSA. The J segment lost 0 bases and the V segment lost 2 bases, leaving 3 bases of the junction unmatched. The CDR3 length is 16 residues.

The chain uses TRBV18 and TRBJ1-1; D not resolved. Germline assignment: CDR1 KGHSH and CDR2 LQKENI. Trimming pared 3 bases from V and 1 base from J, leaving 9 bases between. CDR3 length: 14 amino acids. DNA of the CDR3: TGTGCCAGCTCACCCGCCTCACGGAACACTGAAGCTTTCTTT. Protein: CASSPASRNTEAFF.

The chain recombines TRBV5-3 with TRBJ2-2; unclear D gene. TRBV5-3 is reported as an ORF; its role is uncertain. Between the trimmed V and J ends, which lost 3 bases and 6 bases, there was a span of 15 bases. The CDR3 is made up of 15 amino acids. The CDR3 is CARSSTHGGAGELFF. The CDR3 DNA reads TGTGCCAGAAGCTCGACACACGGTGGGGCCGGGGAGCTGTTTTTT.

The chain has TRBV28 and TRBJ1-1; D gene ambiguous. Trimming removed 2 bases from V and 5 bases from J, with 12 bases in between. The CDR3 runs to 14 residues. From germline, CDR1 is MDHEN and CDR2 SYDVKM. CDR3: CASSLAARGTEAFF. CDR3 nucleotide sequence: TGTGCCAGCAGTTTAGCCGCCCGCGGAACTGAAGCTTTCTTT. The full variable domain, completed using reference TRBV28 and TRBJ1-1, is DVKVTQSSRYLVKRTGEKVFLECVQDMDHENMFWYRQDPGLGLRLIYFSYDVKMKEKGDIPEGYSVSREKKERFSLILESASTNQTSMYLCASSLAARGTEAFFGQGTRLTVV.

J is TRBJ1-1 and V is TRBV5-4; the D is unclear. The CDR3 has 13 amino acids. Trimming shortened V by 1 base and J by 1 base, and 5 bases separated the two germline ends. Germline CDR1 is SGHNT and CDR2 is YYREEE (reference sequence). As DNA, the CDR3 is TGTGCCAGCAGCTTGTCTCAGAACACTGAAGCTTTCTTT. Translation gives CASSLSQNTEAFF.